Listed here are 27 T cell receptor beta chains from one sample, sequenced in a study of T cell repertoires in cytomegalovirus infection. TCRdb re-analysed the reads in MiXCR, keeping a single row per CDR3 protein. Of about 310,000 distinct CDR3 sequences listed, 15% to 20% are singletons. The sample taken for sequencing was PBMCs. The origin of the receptors is a human donor in good health (CMV status not recorded). Some clones in this sample may be carry-over from other donors' samples.

The chain has TRBV4-3 and TRBJ2-2, with no clear D. This CDR3 is built from 15 residues. V shed 0 bases and J shed 6 bases, with 11 bases lying between them. The V gene's germline CDR1 is LGHNA and CDR2 YSLEER. This CDR3 is CASSQDYFGAGELFF. Written as DNA, the CDR3 is TGCGCCAGCAGCCAAGATTACTTTGGGGCCGGGGAGCTGTTTTTT.

This clonotype was seen many times. The J gene is TRBJ2-5, the V gene TRBV7-2; perhaps TRBD1 as D (5 bases). Per germline, CDR1 SGHTA and CDR2 FQGNSA. With 1 base removed from V and 4 bases from J, the gap between germline ends came to 13 bases. This CDR3 comprises 15 residues. The CDR3 is CASSLVGDRGETQYF. In DNA, the CDR3 is TGTGCCAGCAGCTTAGTAGGTGACAGAGGAGAGACCCAGTACTTC.

Remarks on this clonotype: This sequence may be a read error, since a much larger clone differs from it by one base. The V call is TRBV3-1, the J call TRBJ1-2; D gene ambiguous. The CDR3 is 15 amino acids. Germline CDR1 and CDR2: LGHDT and YNNKEL (reference sequence). CDR3 in amino acids: CTSSQDSRAYYGYTF. The CDR3 nucleotides are TGTACCAGCAGCCAAGATTCGCGGGCCTACTATGGCTACACCTTC.

This rearrangement joins TRBV5-5 to TRBJ2-7; D not resolved. The CDR3 has 13 residues. Trimming took 0 bases from V and 6 from J, leaving 10 bases between them. Germline loops: CDR1 SGHKS, CDR2 YYEKEE (reference sequence). The CDR3 DNA is TGTGCCAGCAGCTTGGAGGCAGAAGGCGAGCAGTACTTC. Translated, it gives CASSLEAEGEQYF.

This clonotype has a count of ten or more. J is TRBJ1-5 and V is TRBV7-2; D gene unclear. From germline, CDR1 is SGHTA and CDR2 FQGNSA. The CDR3 is 13 amino acids. V dropped 1 base and J dropped 4 bases, with 5 bases sitting between them. DNA of the CDR3: TGTGCCAGCAGCTTAGAGCTAAATCAGCCCCAGCATTTT. Translation gives CASSLELNQPQHF.

The chain recombines TRBV12-3 or TRBV12-4 with TRBJ1-1; D may be TRBD1 (6 bases). CDR3 length: 17 amino acids. The ends were cut back, 3 bases at V and 0 bases at J, with 17 bases in the middle. CDR3 in DNA: TGTGCCAGCAGTTTCGGGACCTTGAGGACAGTGAACACTGAAGCTTTCTTT. Protein: CASSFGTLRTVNTEAFF.

This clonotype was counted many times. The rearrangement joins TRBV6-1 to TRBJ2-3, with a tentative D call TRBD2 (7 bases). Per the germline V gene, CDR1 is MNHNS and CDR2 is SASEGT. CDR3 length: 14 amino acids. V lost 7 bases, J lost 2 bases, and 13 bases lay in between. The CDR3 protein is CASTGGGYTDTQYF. CDR3 bases: TGTGCCAGCACTGGGGGGGGCTACACAGATACGCAGTATTTT.

This clonotype was observed a few times. V usage is TRBV7-2 and J usage is TRBJ2-1, with TRBD2 matching 11 bases. CDR3 length equals 17 residues. Looked up from germline, CDR1 is SGHTA and CDR2 is FQGNSA. V lost 5 bases to trimming and J lost 10 bases; unmatched junction nucleotides: 16. The CDR3 coding sequence is TGTGCCAGCAGCCCCAGAGGGGTTAGCGGGGGGGCCGGGGAGCAGTTCTTC. Translated: CASSPRGVSGGAGEQFF.

This rearrangement joins TRBV6-5 to TRBJ1-2; 7 positions agree with TRBD1. This CDR3 region has 14 residues. J lost 5 bases, V lost 6 bases, and 9 bases had no gene match. Germline CDR1 is MNHEY and CDR2 is SVGAGI. Written as DNA, the CDR3 is TGTGCCAGCAGCCCCGGACAGGCCCCATATGGCTACACCTTC. Amino acids: CASSPGQAPYGYTF.

This clonotype showed up just a few times. The chain joins TRBV7-6 to TRBJ2-5, with D uncertain. The length of the CDR3 is 15 residues. Germline V lookup: CDR1 SGHVS, CDR2 FNYEAQ. Trimming shortened V by 6 bases and J by 2 bases, and 16 bases separated the two germline ends. This CDR3 reads CASSPLGISQETQYF. CDR3 DNA: TGTGCCAGCAGTCCCTTGGGGATTAGTCAAGAGACCCAGTACTTC. The full variable domain, its missing parts supplied by reference TRBV7-6 and TRBJ2-5, is GAGVSQSPRYKVTKRGQDVALRCDPISGHVSLYWYRQALGQGPEFLTYFNYEAQQDKSGLPNDRFSAERPEGSISTLTIQRTEQRDSAMYRCASSPLGISQETQYFGPGTRLLVL.

V usage is TRBV5-1 and J usage is TRBJ1-1; D may be TRBD1 (6 bases). Trimming stripped 3 bases from V and 7 bases from J, with 25 bases between. Per germline, CDR1 SGHRS and CDR2 YFSETQ. The CDR3 runs to 17 residues. The CDR3 DNA reads TGCGCCAGCAGCTCCCTGGCCCCCACAGGGACGCGGGGTGAAGCTTTCTTT. Translation: CASSSLAPTGTRGEAFF. Combining the CDR3 with reference TRBV5-1 and TRBJ1-1 gives the whole variable domain KAGVTQTPRYLIKTRGQQVTLSCSPISGHRSVSWYQQTPGQGLQFLFEYFSETQRNKGNFPGRFSGRQFSNSRSEMNVSTLELGDSALYLCASSSLAPTGTRGEAFFGQGTRLTVV.

This clonotype showed up just once. The genes are TRBV3-1 and TRBJ2-2; TRBD1 is a possible D gene (6 bases). CDR1 is LGHDT, CDR2 YNNKEL, per germline (reference sequence). The CDR3 spans 16 residues. The V end lost 3 bases, the J end lost 0 bases, and 11 bases lay between the germline ends. In DNA, the CDR3 is TGTGCCAGCAGCCACCGGACAGTCGCGAACACCGGGGAGCTGTTTTTT. Protein product: CASSHRTVANTGELFF.

This sequence joins TRBV6-1 and TRBJ1-1; D is uncertain. The V gene's germline CDR1 is MNHNS and CDR2 SASEGT. The CDR3 is 15 residues long. V was pared by 7 bases and J by 4 bases, with 19 bases between. Here the CDR3 reads CASNDLPTWGTEAFF. Written as DNA, the CDR3 is TGTGCCAGCAACGACCTGCCCACCTGGGGCACTGAAGCTTTCTTT.

This chain uses TRBV4-1 with TRBJ2-2, with D perhaps matching TRBD1 (5 bases). The V gene lost 2 bases and the J gene lost 2 bases, with 12 bases spanning the gap. The CDR3 has 16 residues. Germline V gives CDR1 MGHRA, CDR2 YSYEKL. CDR3 amino acids: CASSQLPQGNTGELFF. CDR3 nucleotides: TGCGCCAGCAGCCAACTCCCCCAGGGAAACACCGGGGAGCTGTTTTTT.

This clonotype was seen repeatedly, ten times or more. V usage is TRBV7-2 and J usage is TRBJ1-4; TRBD1 might be the D (6 bases). Germline loops: CDR1 SGHTA, CDR2 FQGNSA. V was clipped by 3 bases and J by 4 bases, with 12 bases between them. The CDR3 consists of 15 residues. CDR3 sequence: CASSLLQGFNEKLFF. The CDR3 nucleotides are TGTGCCAGCAGCTTGTTACAGGGATTTAATGAAAAACTGTTTTTT.

This clonotype was seen a handful of times. The chain employs TRBV7-2 and TRBJ1-2; D is perhaps TRBD1 (6 bases). Trimming took 5 bases from V and 5 from J, leaving 15 bases between them. The CDR3 covers 14 residues. The germline CDR1 and CDR2 sequences are SGHTA and FQGNSA. The CDR3 region is CASSQGTGLYGYTF. The CDR3 DNA is TGTGCCAGCAGCCAGGGCACAGGGTTGTATGGCTACACCTTC.

This clonotype occurred a few times. The chain employs TRBV28 and TRBJ2-3; 8 nucleotides align to TRBD2. J was trimmed by 3 bases and V by 3 bases; bases with no gene match: 11. CDR1 and CDR2 (germline): MDHEN, SYDVKM. The CDR3 has 17 residues. The CDR3 DNA follows: TGTGCCAGCAGTTTTCCGGACGGGGGGGCCAAGACAGATACGCAGTATTTT. It encodes CASSFPDGGAKTDTQYF. The whole variable domain, remainder taken from reference TRBV28 and TRBJ2-3, is DVKVTQSSRYLVKRTGEKVFLECVQDMDHENMFWYRQDPGLGLRLIYFSYDVKMKEKGDIPEGYSVSREKKERFSLILESASTNQTSMYLCASSFPDGGAKTDTQYFGPGTRLTVL.

This clonotype appeared a few times. V usage is TRBV13 and J usage is TRBJ1-5; possible D gene TRBD1, 6 bases. This CDR3 has 13 residues. Germline loops: CDR1 PRHDT, CDR2 FYEKMQ (reference sequence). The V and J ends lost 5 bases and 9 bases respectively, with 14 bases between them. In nucleotides, the CDR3 is TGTGCCAGCAGCGCGGGGGGGCTGAGGCCCCAGCATTTT. It specifies CASSAGGLRPQHF.

This clonotype was recorded a few times. The CDR3 nucleotides read TGTGCCAGCAGTTACTCCGGGACAGGGATGACCGGGGAGCTGTTTTTT. Its translation: CASSYSGTGMTGELFF. The rearrangement uses TRBV6-5 and TRBJ2-2, with 9 bases aligning to TRBD1. This CDR3 has 16 amino acids. Germline V lookup: CDR1 MNHEY, CDR2 SVGAGI. After removal of 0 bases from V and 5 bases from J, the junction contained 4 bases not matched to a gene.

In this sample, this clonotype turned up many times. The V gene is TRBV7-2, the J gene TRBJ1-1; D unclear. This CDR3 has 12 residues. CDR1 and CDR2 from the germline V gene are SGHTA and FQGNSA. Trimming took 5 bases from V and 6 from J, leaving 10 bases between them. CDR3 nucleotides: TGTGCCAGCAGCCCCGGGATCCCTGAAGCTTTCTTT. Its translation: CASSPGIPEAFF.

This clonotype was seen only a few times. The V and J genes are TRBV20-1 and TRBJ2-7; D unresolved. The V and J ends lost 6 bases and 2 bases respectively, with 11 bases between them. This CDR3 is built from 12 residues. Germline CDR1 DFQATT, CDR2 SNEGSKA (reference sequence). The CDR3 reads CSAKPRAYEQYF. Written as DNA, the CDR3 is TGCAGTGCCAAACCCCGGGCCTACGAGCAGTACTTC.

This clonotype was found a few times. The J gene is TRBJ1-1, the V gene TRBV6-5; D not certain. The germline V gene has CDR1 MNHEY and CDR2 SVGAGI. The CDR3 spans 16 residues. V dropped 2 bases and J dropped 0 bases, with 13 bases sitting between them. DNA for the CDR3: TGTGCCAGCAGTTACGGCGGAGGTGGGATGAACACTGAAGCTTTCTTT. It specifies CASSYGGGGMNTEAFF.

V is TRBV28 and J is TRBJ2-7, with D unresolved. Germline loops: CDR1 MDHEN, CDR2 SYDVKM. This CDR3 has 12 amino acids. V lost 7 bases and J lost 7, with 14 bases in between. The CDR3 loop is CASTVGPREQYF. Written as DNA, the CDR3 is TGTGCCAGCACCGTGGGCCCAAGGGAGCAGTACTTC.

This clonotype came up a few times. The rearrangement links TRBV24-1 to TRBJ1-1; D perhaps matches TRBD1 (6 bases). The CDR3 is 16 residues long. CDR1 is KGHDR and CDR2 is SFDVKD in the germline V gene. V was trimmed by 2 bases and J by 0 bases, leaving 12 bases between them. The chain's CDR3 is CATSDSIGQLNTEAFF. CDR3 bases: TGTGCCACCAGTGATTCGATTGGACAGCTGAACACTGAAGCTTTCTTT.

There are a few counts of this clonotype. This chain connects TRBV7-9 to TRBJ2-2, with 8 nucleotides matching TRBD1. Germline CDR1 SEHNR, CDR2 FQNEAQ (reference sequence). The CDR3 is made up of 16 amino acids. Trimming cost V 5 bases and J 7 bases; bases outside gene matches: 12. This CDR3 reads CASSEAGQGDGGELFF. The CDR3 coding sequence is TGTGCCAGCAGCGAGGCCGGACAGGGCGACGGCGGGGAGCTGTTTTTT.

The V call is TRBV4-1, the J call TRBJ1-6; D unclear. Between the trimmed V and J ends, which lost 6 bases and 7 bases, there was a span of 16 bases. The germline gives CDR1 MGHRA, CDR2 YSYEKL. This CDR3 has 15 residues. CDR3: CASRQTDPWNSPLHF. The CDR3 bases are TGCGCCAGCAGGCAAACAGACCCTTGGAATTCACCCCTCCACTTT.

The chain couples TRBV7-2 to TRBJ1-2, with D possibly being TRBD1 (5 bases). The CDR3 extends over 14 amino acids. Germline-derived CDR1 and CDR2 are SGHTA and FQGNSA. The V gene lost 4 bases and the J gene lost 1 base, with 10 bases spanning the gap. Here the CDR3 DNA reads TGTGCCAGCAGCTGGCAGACAGTTAACTATGGCTACACCTTC. Amino acids: CASSWQTVNYGYTF.